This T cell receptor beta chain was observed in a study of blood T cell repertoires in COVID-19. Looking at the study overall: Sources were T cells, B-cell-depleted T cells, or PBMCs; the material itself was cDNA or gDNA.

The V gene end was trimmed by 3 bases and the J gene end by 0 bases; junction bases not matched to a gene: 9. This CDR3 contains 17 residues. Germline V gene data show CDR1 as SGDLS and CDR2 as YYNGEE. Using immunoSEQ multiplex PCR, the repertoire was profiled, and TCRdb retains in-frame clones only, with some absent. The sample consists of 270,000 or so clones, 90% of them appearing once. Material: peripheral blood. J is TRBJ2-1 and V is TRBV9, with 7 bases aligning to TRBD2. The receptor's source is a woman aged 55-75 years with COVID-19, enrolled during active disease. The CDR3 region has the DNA TGTGCCAGCAGCGAGCGAGCGGGGTCGAGCTCCTACAATGAGCAGTTCTTC. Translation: CASSERAGSSSYNEQFF.